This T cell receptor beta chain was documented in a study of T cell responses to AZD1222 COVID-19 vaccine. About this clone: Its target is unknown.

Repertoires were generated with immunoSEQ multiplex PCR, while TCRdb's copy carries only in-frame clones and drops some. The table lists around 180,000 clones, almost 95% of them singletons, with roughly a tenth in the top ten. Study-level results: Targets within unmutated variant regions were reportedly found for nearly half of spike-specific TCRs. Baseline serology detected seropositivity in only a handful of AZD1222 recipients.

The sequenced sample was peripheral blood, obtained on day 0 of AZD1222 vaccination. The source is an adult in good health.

This chain's CDR3 is CASSLGISSNQPQHF. The CDR3 nucleotides are TGTGCCAGCAGCTTGGGCATCAGTAGCAATCAGCCCCAGCATTTT. The V and J genes are TRBV28 and TRBJ1-5, with no clear D. CDR3 length: 15 residues. The germline V gene encodes CDR1 MDHEN and CDR2 SYDVKM. With 6 bases removed from V and 0 bases from J, the gap between germline ends came to 12 bases.